This T cell receptor (beta chain) was sequenced during a study of cytomegalovirus exposure and HLA in healthy donors. Study-level results: The study labeled about 160 TCR beta chains cytomegalovirus-associated. V- and J-gene trimming of TCR beta was linked (in a later analysis) to a missense DCLRE1C variant. Reported findings show TCR beta sequences accurately forecast HLA-A and HLA-B alleles in most subjects. The study assumed roughly uniform donor sequencing depth for presence/absence analyses.

For this clone: Its antigen remains unknown.

PCR employed 60 Vbeta and 13 Jbeta primers. Using immunoSEQ multiplex PCR, the repertoire was profiled, and TCRdb retains in-frame clones only, with some absent. This table holds about 230,000 clones, roughly 85% found once. This TCR was sampled from a girl aged 2 to 10 in good health and CMV-seronegative. Sample: PBMCs.

The CDR3 DNA reads TGTGCCTGGAGGAGGACAGGGGAAAAGACCCAGTACTTC. This codes for CAWRRTGEKTQYF. The V call is TRBV30, the J call TRBJ2-5, with 9 bases lining up with TRBD1. The J segment lost 6 bases and the V segment lost 3 bases, leaving 5 bases of the junction unmatched. Germline-derived CDR1 and CDR2 are GTSNPN and SVGIG (reference sequence). CDR3 length: 13 amino acids.